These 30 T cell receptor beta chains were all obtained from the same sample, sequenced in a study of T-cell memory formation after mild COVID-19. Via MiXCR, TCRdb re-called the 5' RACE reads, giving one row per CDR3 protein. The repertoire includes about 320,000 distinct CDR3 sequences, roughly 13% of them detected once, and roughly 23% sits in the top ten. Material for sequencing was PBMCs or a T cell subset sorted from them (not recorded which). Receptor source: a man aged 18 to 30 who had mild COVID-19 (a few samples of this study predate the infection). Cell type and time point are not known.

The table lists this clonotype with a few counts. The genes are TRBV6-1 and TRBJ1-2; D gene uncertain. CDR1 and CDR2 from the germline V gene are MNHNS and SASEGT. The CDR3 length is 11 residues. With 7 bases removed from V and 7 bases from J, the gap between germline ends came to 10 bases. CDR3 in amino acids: CASTSGFGYTF. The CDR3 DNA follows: TGTGCCAGCACTTCAGGCTTTGGCTACACCTTC.

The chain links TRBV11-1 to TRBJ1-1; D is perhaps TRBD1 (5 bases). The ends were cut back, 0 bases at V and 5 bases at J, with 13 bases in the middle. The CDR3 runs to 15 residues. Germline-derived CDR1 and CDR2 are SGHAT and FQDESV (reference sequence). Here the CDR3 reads CASSLAGPGGTEAFF. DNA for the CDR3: TGTGCCAGCAGCTTAGCTGGACCTGGGGGAACTGAAGCTTTCTTT.

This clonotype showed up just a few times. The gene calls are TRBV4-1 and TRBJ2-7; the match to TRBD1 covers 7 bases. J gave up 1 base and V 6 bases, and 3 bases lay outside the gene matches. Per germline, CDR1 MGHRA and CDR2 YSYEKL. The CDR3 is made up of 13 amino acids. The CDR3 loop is CASRQTGSYEQYF. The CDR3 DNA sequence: TGCGCCAGCAGACAGACAGGGTCCTACGAGCAGTACTTC.

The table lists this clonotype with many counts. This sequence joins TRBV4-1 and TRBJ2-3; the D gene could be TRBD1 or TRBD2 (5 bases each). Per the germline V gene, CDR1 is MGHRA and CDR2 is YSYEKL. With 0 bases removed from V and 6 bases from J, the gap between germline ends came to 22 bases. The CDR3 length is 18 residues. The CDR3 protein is CASSQEGLSGGSGDTQYF. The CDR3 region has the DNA TGCGCCAGCAGCCAAGAAGGTCTCTCTGGGGGTTCAGGGGATACGCAGTATTTT.

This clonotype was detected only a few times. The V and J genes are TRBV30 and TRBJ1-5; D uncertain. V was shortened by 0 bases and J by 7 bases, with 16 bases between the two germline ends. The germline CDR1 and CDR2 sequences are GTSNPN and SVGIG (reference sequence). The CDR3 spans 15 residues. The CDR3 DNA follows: TGTGCCTGGAGTGTAGGTGGGAGGGCCGGCCAGCCCCAGCATTTT. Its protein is CAWSVGGRAGQPQHF. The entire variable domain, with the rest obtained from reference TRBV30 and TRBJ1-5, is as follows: SQTIHQWPATLVQPVGSPLSLECTVEGTSNPNLYWYRQAAGRGLQLLFYSVGIGQISSEVPQNLSASRPQDRQFILSSKKLLLSDSGFYLCAWSVGGRAGQPQHFGDGTRLSIL.

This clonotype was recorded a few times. CDR3 in DNA: TGTGCCAGCAGCTCCCCGTCTGGGGCGCGAGAGACCCAGTACTTC. It yields the protein CASSSPSGARETQYF. This rearrangement joins TRBV5-4 to TRBJ2-5; a possible D gene is TRBD1 (5 bases). The V gene lost 3 bases and the J gene lost 4 bases, with 16 bases spanning the gap. CDR1 and CDR2 from the germline V gene are SGHNT and YYREEE (reference sequence). The CDR3 loop spans 15 amino acids.

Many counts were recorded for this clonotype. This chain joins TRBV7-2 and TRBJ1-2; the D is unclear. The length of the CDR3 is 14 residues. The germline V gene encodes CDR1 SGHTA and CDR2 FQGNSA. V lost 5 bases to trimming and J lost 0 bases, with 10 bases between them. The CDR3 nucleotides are TGTGCCAGCAGCCCCGACGGAGCTAACTATGGCTACACCTTC. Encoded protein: CASSPDGANYGYTF.

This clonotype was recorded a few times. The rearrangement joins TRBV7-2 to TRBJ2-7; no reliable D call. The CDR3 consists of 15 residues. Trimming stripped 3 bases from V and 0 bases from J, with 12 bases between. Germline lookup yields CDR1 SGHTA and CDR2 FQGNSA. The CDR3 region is CASSFLGSSSYEQYV. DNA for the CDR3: TGTGCCAGCAGCTTTCTCGGCTCAAGCTCCTACGAGCAGTACGTC.

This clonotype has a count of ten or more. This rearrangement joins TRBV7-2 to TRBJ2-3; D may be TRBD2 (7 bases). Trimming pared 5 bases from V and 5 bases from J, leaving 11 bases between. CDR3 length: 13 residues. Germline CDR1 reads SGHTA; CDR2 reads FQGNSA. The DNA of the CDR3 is TGTGCCAGCAGCCCGAGGGGGGGAGATACGCAGTATTTT. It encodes CASSPRGGDTQYF. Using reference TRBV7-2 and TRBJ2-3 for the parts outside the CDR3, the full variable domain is GAGVSQSPSNKVTEKGKDVELRCDPISGHTALYWYRQSLGQGLEFLIYFQGNSAPDKSGLPSDRFSAERTGGSVSTLTIQRTQQEDSAVYLCASSPRGGDTQYFGPGTRLTVL.

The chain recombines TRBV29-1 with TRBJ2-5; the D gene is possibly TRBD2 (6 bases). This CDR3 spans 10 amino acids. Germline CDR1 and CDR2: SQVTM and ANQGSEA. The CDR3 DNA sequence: TGCGTCGGAGGGTCAGAGACCCAGTACTTC. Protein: CVGGSETQYF.

The CDR3 nucleotides read TGTGCCAGCAGCTTGGGACTAGCGGGCGTTGACACGCAGTATTTT. Its translation: CASSLGLAGVDTQYF. J is TRBJ2-3 and V is TRBV7-8; TRBD2 agrees at 12 bases. The germline V gene encodes CDR1 SGHVS and CDR2 FQNEAQ. The CDR3 extends over 15 amino acids. V lost 3 bases, J lost 9 bases, and 7 bases stayed unmatched. The full variable domain, in which reference TRBV7-8 and TRBJ2-3 provide the parts outside the CDR3, is GAGVSQSPRYKVAKRGQDVALRCDPISGHVSLFWYQQALGQGPEFLTYFQNEAQLDKSGLPSDRFFAERPEGSVSTLKIQRTQQEDSAVYLCASSLGLAGVDTQYFGPGTRLTVL.

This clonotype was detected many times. The CDR3 nucleotides are TGTGCCAGCAGTTACTCGCGGCGACTAGCGGGGCGCACAGATACGCAGTATTTT. The encoded protein is CASSYSRRLAGRTDTQYF. This chain uses TRBV6-5 with TRBJ2-3; 11 positions match TRBD2. CDR3 size: 18 residues. CDR1 and CDR2 (germline): MNHEY, SVGAGI. J gave up 1 base and V 0 bases, and 6 bases lay outside the gene matches.

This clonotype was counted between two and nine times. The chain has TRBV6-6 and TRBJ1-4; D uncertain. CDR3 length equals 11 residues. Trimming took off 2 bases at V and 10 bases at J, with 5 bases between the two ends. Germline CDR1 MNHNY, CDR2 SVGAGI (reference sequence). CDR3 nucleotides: TGTGCCAGCAGTTACCCCCCAAAACTGTTTTTT. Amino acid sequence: CASSYPPKLFF.

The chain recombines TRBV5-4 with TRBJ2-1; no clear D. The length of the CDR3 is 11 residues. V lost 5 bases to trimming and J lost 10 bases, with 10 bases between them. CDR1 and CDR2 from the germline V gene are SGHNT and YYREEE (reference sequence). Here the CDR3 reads CASRMQREQFF. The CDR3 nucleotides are TGTGCCAGCAGGATGCAAAGGGAGCAGTTCTTC. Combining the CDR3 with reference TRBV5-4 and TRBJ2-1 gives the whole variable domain ETGVTQSPTHLIKTRGQQVTLRCSSQSGHNTVSWYQQALGQGPQFIFQYYREEENGRGNFPPRFSGLQFPNYSSELNVNALELDDSALYLCASRMQREQFFGPGTRLTVL.

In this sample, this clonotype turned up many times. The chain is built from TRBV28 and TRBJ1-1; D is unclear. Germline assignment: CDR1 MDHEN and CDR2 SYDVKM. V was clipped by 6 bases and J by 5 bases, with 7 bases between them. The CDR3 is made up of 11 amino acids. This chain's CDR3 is CASREGTEAFF. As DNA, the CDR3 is TGTGCCAGCAGGGAGGGTACTGAAGCTTTCTTT.

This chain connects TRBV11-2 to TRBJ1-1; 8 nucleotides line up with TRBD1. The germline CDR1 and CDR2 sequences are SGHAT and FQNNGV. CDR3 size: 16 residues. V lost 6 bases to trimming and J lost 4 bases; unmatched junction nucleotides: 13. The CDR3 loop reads CASSFQGARLGTEAFF. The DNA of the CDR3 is TGTGCCAGCAGTTTCCAGGGGGCACGGTTGGGCACTGAAGCTTTCTTT.

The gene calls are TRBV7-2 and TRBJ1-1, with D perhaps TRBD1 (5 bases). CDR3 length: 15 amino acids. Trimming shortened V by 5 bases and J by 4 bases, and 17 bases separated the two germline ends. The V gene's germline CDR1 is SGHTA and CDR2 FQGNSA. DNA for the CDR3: TGTGCCAGCAGCGCCGGGGGGGACTTTGGCACTGAAGCTTTCTTT. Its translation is CASSAGGDFGTEAFF.

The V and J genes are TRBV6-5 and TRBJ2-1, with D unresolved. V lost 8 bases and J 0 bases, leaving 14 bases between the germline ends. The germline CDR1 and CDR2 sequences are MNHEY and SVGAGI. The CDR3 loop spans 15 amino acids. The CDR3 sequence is CASGRIKSSYNEQFF. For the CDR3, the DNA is TGTGCCAGCGGCCGTATCAAAAGCTCCTACAATGAGCAGTTCTTC.

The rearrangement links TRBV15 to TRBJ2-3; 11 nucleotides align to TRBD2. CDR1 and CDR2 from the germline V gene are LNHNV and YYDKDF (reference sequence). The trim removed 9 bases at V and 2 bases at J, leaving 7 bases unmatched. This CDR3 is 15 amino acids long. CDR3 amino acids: CATAPGLAVTDTQYF. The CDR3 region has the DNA TGTGCCACTGCGCCGGGACTAGCGGTCACAGATACGCAGTATTTT.

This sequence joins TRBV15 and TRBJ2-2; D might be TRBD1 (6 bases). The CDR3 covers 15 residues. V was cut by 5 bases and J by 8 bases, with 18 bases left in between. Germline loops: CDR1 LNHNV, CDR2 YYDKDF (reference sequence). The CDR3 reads CATSGRDNPPGELFF. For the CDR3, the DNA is TGTGCCACCAGCGGCCGGGACAACCCTCCGGGGGAGCTGTTTTTT. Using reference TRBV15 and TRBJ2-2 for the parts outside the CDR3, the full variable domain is DAMVIQNPRYQVTQFGKPVTLSCSQTLNHNVMYWYQQKSSQAPKLLFHYYDKDFNNEADTPDNFQSRRPNTSFCFLDIRSPGLGDTAMYLCATSGRDNPPGELFFGEGSRLTVL.

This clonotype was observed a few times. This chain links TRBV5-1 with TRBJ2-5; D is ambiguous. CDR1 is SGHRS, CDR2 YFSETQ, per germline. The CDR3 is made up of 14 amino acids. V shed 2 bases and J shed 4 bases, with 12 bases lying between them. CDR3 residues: CASSFLVDGETQYF. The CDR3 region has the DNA TGCGCCAGCAGCTTCTTAGTGGACGGAGAGACCCAGTACTTC.

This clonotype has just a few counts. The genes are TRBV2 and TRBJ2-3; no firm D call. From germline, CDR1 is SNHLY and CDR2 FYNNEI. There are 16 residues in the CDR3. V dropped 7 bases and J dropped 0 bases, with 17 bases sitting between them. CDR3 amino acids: CASTKRIQSSTDTQYF. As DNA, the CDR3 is TGTGCCAGCACCAAAAGGATTCAGTCCAGCACAGATACGCAGTATTTT.

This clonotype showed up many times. Here the CDR3 DNA reads TGTGCCAGCAGTCCCGCGTACGAGCAGTACTTC. Its protein is CASSPAYEQYF. V and J are TRBV7-2 and TRBJ2-7; D uncertain. The CDR3 has 11 amino acids. Trimming cost V 6 bases and J 4 bases, with 7 bases left between them. Looked up from germline, CDR1 is SGHTA and CDR2 is FQGNSA. The entire variable domain, with the rest obtained from reference TRBV7-2 and TRBJ2-7, is as follows: GAGVSQSPSNKVTEKGKDVELRCDPISGHTALYWYRQSLGQGLEFLIYFQGNSAPDKSGLPSDRFSAERTGGSVSTLTIQRTQQEDSAVYLCASSPAYEQYFGPGTRLTVT.

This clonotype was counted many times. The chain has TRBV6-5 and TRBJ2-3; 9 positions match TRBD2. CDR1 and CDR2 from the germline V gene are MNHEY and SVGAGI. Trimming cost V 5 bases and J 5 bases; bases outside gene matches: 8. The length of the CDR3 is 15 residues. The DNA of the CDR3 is TGTGCCAGCAGTGTGGTAGCGGGGGAGGGAGATACGCAGTATTTT. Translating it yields CASSVVAGEGDTQYF.

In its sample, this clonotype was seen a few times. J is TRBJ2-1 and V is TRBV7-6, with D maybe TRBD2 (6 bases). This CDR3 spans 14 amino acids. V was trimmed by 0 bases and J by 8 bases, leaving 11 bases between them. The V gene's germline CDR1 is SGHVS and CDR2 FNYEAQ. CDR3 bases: TGTGCCAGCAGCTTAGCGGGCGGGGTGGATGAGCAGTTCTTC. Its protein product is CASSLAGGVDEQFF.

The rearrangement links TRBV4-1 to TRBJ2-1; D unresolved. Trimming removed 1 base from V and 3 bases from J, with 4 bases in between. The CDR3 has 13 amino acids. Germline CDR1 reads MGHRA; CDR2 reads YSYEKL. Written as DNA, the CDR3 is TGCGCCAGCAGCCAAGGCCTCTACAATGAGCAGTTCTTC. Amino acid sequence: CASSQGLYNEQFF.

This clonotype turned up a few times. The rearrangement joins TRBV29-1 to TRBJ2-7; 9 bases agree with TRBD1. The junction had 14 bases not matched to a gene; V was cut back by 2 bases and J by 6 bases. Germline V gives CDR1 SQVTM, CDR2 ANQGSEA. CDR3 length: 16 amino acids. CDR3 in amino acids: CSVELGRTGESFEQYF. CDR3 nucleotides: TGCAGCGTTGAATTGGGCCGGACAGGGGAAAGTTTCGAGCAGTACTTC.

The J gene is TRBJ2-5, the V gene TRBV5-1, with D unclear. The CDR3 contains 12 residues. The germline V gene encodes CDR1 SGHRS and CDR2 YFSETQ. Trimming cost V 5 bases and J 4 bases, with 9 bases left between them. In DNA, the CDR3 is TGCGCCAGCAGGGTCAGAGGAGAGACCCAGTACTTC. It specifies CASRVRGETQYF.

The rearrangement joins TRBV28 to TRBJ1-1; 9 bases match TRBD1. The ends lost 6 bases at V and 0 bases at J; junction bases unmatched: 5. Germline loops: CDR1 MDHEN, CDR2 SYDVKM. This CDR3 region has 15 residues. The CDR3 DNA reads TGTGCCAGCAGCACTAACAGGGGGCTGAACACTGAAGCTTTCTTT. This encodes CASSTNRGLNTEAFF.

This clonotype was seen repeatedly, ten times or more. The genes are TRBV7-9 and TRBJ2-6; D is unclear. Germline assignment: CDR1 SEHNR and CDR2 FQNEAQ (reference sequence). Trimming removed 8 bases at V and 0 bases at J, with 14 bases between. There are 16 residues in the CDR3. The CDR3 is CASGNLGSSGANVLTF. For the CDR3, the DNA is TGTGCCAGCGGTAATCTGGGATCCTCTGGGGCCAACGTCCTGACTTTC.